The rows below give T cell receptor beta chains drawn from one sample of a study of early T cells in non-severe SARS-CoV-2 infection. TCRdb recomputed calls from the 5' RACE reads with MiXCR, one row per CDR3 protein. In the table there are around 60,000 distinct CDR3 sequences, around an eighth of which are singletons. Source material: whole blood. These receptors came from an adult who was a healthcare worker with PCR-confirmed SARS-CoV-2 infection or an uninfected control (not recorded which). Each CDR3 is given with its conserved first and last residue. D genes are given only for firm matches. Some rows mark clone size as missing; the rest say once, few, many or name a class of expanded clone.

V: TRBV24-1
J: TRBJ2-1
D: TRBD2
size: few
length: 15
CDR3: CATSDSGTTYNEQFF
DNA: TGTGCCACCAGTGATTCCGGGACTACCTACAATGAGCAGTTCTTC

V: TRBV29-1
J: TRBJ2-5
D: .
size: few
length: 14
CDR3: CSVEGSLYQETQYF
DNA: TGCAGCGTTGAAGGCTCCCTGTACCAAGAGACCCAGTACTTC

V: TRBV28
J: TRBJ2-1
D: TRBD2
size: many
length: 16
CDR3: CASKVSGRAVLNEQFF
DNA: TGTGCCAGTAAAGTTAGCGGGAGGGCCGTTTTGAATGAGCAGTTCTTC

V: TRBV20-1
J: TRBJ2-7
D: TRBD2
size: many
length: 15
CDR3: CSARDQASGTYEQYF
DNA: TGCAGTGCTAGAGATCAGGCTAGCGGGACCTACGAGCAGTACTTC

V: TRBV7-7
J: TRBJ2-2
D: .
size: .
length: 16
CDR3: CASSLVGGTNTGELFF
DNA: TGTGCCAGCAGCTTAGTTGGCGGGACGAACACCGGGGAGCTGTTTTTT

V: TRBV30
J: TRBJ2-5
D: .
size: many
length: 13
CDR3: CAWSTIGQETQYF
DNA: TGTGCCTGGAGTACCATTGGCCAAGAGACCCAGTACTTC

V: TRBV7-3
J: TRBJ2-1
D: .
size: once
length: 12
CDR3: CASSSNRDEQFF
DNA: TGTGCCAGCAGCTCGAACCGGGACGAGCAGTTCTTC

V: TRBV28
J: TRBJ1-1
D: .
size: .
length: 16
CDR3: CASSFPEGRPITEAFF
DNA: TGTGCCAGCAGTTTCCCCGAGGGGAGACCGATCACTGAAGCTTTCTTT

V: TRBV6-6
J: TRBJ2-3
D: TRBD2
size: many
length: 16
CDR3: CASSTRGGPSTDTQYF
DNA: TGTGCCAGCAGTACCCGCGGGGGGCCGAGCACAGATACGCAGTATTTT

V: TRBV20-1
J: TRBJ1-6
D: TRBD1
size: .
length: 16
CDR3: CSARSRDRGYNSPLHF
DNA: TGCAGTGCTAGGAGCCGGGACAGGGGATATAATTCACCCCTCCACTTT

V: TRBV7-9
J: TRBJ1-4
D: TRBD1
size: few
length: 14
CDR3: CASSDTGGKEKLFF
DNA: TGTGCCAGCAGCGATACAGGGGGCAAGGAAAAACTGTTTTTT

V: TRBV12-3/TRBV12-4
J: TRBJ1-5
D: .
size: few
length: 15
CDR3: CASKRGGESGQPQHF
DNA: TGTGCCAGCAAACGAGGGGGGGAGTCTGGTCAGCCCCAGCATTTT

V: TRBV6-6
J: TRBJ1-4
D: .
size: .
length: 16
CDR3: CASSPAGVTTNEKLFF
DNA: TGTGCCAGCAGTCCCGCGGGGGTCACAACTAATGAAAAACTGTTTTTT

V: TRBV6-2/TRBV6-3
J: TRBJ2-7
D: TRBD1
size: many
length: 12
CDR3: CASTEYRGEQYF
DNA: TGTGCCAGCACCGAGTACAGGGGCGAGCAGTACTTC

V: TRBV6-6
J: TRBJ2-7
D: TRBD2
size: few
length: 16
CDR3: CASSQTGTSGNYEQYF
DNA: TGTGCCAGCAGTCAAACCGGGACTAGCGGAAATTACGAGCAGTACTTC

V: TRBV29-1
J: TRBJ2-5
D: .
size: .
length: 13
CDR3: CSVGAVAQETQYF
DNA: TGCAGCGTTGGGGCCGTGGCTCAAGAGACCCAGTACTTC

V: TRBV11-2
J: TRBJ2-3
D: TRBD2
size: few
length: 16
CDR3: CASSSGLAGGKDTQYF
DNA: TGTGCCAGCAGCTCCGGACTAGCGGGGGGTAAAGATACGCAGTATTTT

V: TRBV7-2
J: TRBJ2-3
D: TRBD1
size: .
length: 15
CDR3: CASSPRDRGTDTQYF
DNA: TGTGCCAGCAGCCCCCGGGACAGGGGCACAGATACGCAGTATTTT

V: TRBV3-1
J: TRBJ2-7
D: .
size: .
length: 15
CDR3: CASLLPWADYYEQYF
DNA: TGTGCCAGCCTCCTGCCGTGGGCCGATTACTACGAGCAGTACTTC

V: TRBV6-2/TRBV6-3
J: TRBJ2-3
D: .
size: few
length: 13
CDR3: CASGRLGTDTQYF
DNA: TGTGCCAGCGGGCGGCTGGGCACAGATACGCAGTATTTT

V: TRBV6-5
J: TRBJ1-6
D: .
size: .
length: 14
CDR3: CASSYRSDNSPLHF
DNA: TGTGCCAGCAGTTACCGGTCGGATAATTCACCCCTCCACTTT

V: TRBV11-2
J: TRBJ2-3
D: .
size: many
length: 12
CDR3: CASSLSQDTQYF
DNA: TGTGCCAGCAGCTTGTCCCAAGATACGCAGTATTTT

V: TRBV29-1
J: TRBJ2-3
D: .
size: many
length: 15
CDR3: CSVAGGSGFTDTQYF
DNA: TGCAGCGTAGCCGGTGGTAGCGGTTTCACAGATACGCAGTATTTT